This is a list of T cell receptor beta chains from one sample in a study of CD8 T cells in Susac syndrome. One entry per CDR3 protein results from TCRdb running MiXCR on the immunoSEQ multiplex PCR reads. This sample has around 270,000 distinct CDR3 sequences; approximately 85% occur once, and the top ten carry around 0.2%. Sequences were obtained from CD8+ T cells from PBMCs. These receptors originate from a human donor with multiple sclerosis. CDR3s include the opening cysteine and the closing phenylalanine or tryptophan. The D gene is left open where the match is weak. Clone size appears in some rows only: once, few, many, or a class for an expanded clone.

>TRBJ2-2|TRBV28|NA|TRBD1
TGTGCCAGCAGTCTAACAGGGGGCGGCGGGGAGCTGTTTTTT
CASSLTGGGGELFF
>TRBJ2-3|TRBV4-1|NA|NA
TGCGCCAGCAGCCAACCGGCGGGGTACACAGATACGCAGTATTTT
CASSQPAGYTDTQYF
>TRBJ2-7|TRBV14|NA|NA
TGTGCCAGCAGCCAAGAAAGCGGTTACGAGCAGTACTTC
CASSQESGYEQYF
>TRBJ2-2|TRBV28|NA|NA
TGTGCCAGCATGGCAGGACCGAACACCGGGGAGCTGTTTTTT
CASMAGPNTGELFF
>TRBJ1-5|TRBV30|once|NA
TGTGCCTGGGATCAGGGGAACGGGCCCCAGCATTTT
CAWDQGNGPQHF
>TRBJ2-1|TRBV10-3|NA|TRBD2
TGTGCCATCAGTGAGTTGCTAGCGGTCTACAATGAGCAGTTCTTC
CAISELLAVYNEQFF
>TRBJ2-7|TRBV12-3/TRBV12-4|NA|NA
TGTGCCAGCAGCACCGAGGGAGGGGGATCTGGGTACGAGCAGTACTTC
CASSTEGGGSGYEQYF
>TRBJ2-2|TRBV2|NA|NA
TGTGCCAGCAGTGGGTACAGGAAGAACACCGGGGAGCTGTTTTTT
CASSGYRKNTGELFF
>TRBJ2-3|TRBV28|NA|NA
TGTGCCAGCAGCTGGCTGAGGTATCGGACAGATACGCAGTATTTT
CASSWLRYRTDTQYF
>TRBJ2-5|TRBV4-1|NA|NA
TGCGCCAACAGCTGGCCGGGTCGTGAGACCCAGTACTTC
CANSWPGRETQYF
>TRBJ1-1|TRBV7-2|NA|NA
TGTGCCAGCAGCTTACAGGGGTGGACTGAAGCTTTCTTT
CASSLQGWTEAFF
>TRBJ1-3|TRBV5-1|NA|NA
TGCGCCAGCAGCTTGGAGCCCCGGGACTCCTACTCTGGAAACACCATATATTTT
CASSLEPRDSYSGNTIYF
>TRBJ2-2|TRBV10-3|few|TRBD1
TGTGCCATCAGTGAGGGGACAGTTAACACCGGGGAGCTGTTTTTT
CAISEGTVNTGELFF
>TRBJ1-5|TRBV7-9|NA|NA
TGTGCCAGCAGCCGCGGAAGCGGTAGCAATCAGCCCCAGCATTTT
CASSRGSGSNQPQHF
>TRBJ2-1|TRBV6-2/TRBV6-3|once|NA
TGTGCCAGCAGTTACTCGGGGGCGGACTCCTACAATGAGCAGTTCTTC
CASSYSGADSYNEQFF
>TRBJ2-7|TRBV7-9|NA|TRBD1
TGTGCCAGCAGCCACCAACGAAGGGGGCTTGAGTACTTC
CASSHQRRGLEYF
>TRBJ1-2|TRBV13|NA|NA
TGTGCCAGCAGCTTAGACGCGGGGCTAGGGGTTGGCTACACCTTC
CASSLDAGLGVGYTF
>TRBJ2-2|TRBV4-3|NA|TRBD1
TGCGCCAGCACCTACGGAACGTGGCAGGGGGCAAACACCGGGGAGCTGTTTTTT
CASTYGTWQGANTGELFF
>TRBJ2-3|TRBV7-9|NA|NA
TGTGCCAGCAGCCCCCCCCGGCTAGCGCCTAGCACAGATACGCAGTATTTT
CASSPPRLAPSTDTQYF
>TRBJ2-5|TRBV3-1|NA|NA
TGTGCCAGCACCCTCCGGGGACAAGAGACCCAGTACTTC
CASTLRGQETQYF
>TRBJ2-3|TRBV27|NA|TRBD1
TGTGCCAGCAGCCTGGACAGGGGGTGGGATACGCAGTATTTT
CASSLDRGWDTQYF
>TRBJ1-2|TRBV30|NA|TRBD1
TGTGCCTGGAGTGTCTTCAGGGGGAACTATGGCTACACCTTC
CAWSVFRGNYGYTF
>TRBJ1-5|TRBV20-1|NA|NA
TGCAGTGTTTCGGGAGAGGGCCCCCCACCCCAGCATTTT
CSVSGEGPPPQHF
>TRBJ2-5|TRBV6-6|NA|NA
TGTGTCAGCAGTTACTCGTCCCTCCAAGAGACCCAGTACTTC
CVSSYSSLQETQYF
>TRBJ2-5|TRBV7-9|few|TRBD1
TGTGCCAGCAGCAGGACAGGGGGCGGGCAAGAGACCCAGTACTTC
CASSRTGGGQETQYF
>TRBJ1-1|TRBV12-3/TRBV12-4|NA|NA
TGTGCCAGCAGTCCGACACTGAACACTGAAGCTTTCTTT
CASSPTLNTEAFF
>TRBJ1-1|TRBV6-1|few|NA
TGTGCCAGCGGATTTTCGTCCTGGGCTGAAGCTTTCTTT
CASGFSSWAEAFF
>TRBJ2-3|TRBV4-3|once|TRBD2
TGCGCCAGCAGCCAAGAGGGGCTAAGCGGGAGGCCCGATACGCAGTATTTT
CASSQEGLSGRPDTQYF
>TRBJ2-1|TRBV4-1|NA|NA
TGCGCCAGCAGCCAGTTCAAGGGTTATGAGCAGTTCTTC
CASSQFKGYEQFF
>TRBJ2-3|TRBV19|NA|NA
TGTGCCAGTAGTATACTAGGAGATACGCAGTATTTT
CASSILGDTQYF
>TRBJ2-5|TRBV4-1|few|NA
TGCGCCAGCAGCCACACGACTAGTTTCCAAGAGACCCAGTACTTC
CASSHTTSFQETQYF
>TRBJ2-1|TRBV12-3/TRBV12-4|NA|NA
TGTGCCAGCAGTCCGCCAGGGGCTAGGGCCAATGAGCAGTTCTTC
CASSPPGARANEQFF
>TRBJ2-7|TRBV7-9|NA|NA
TGTGCCAGCAGGGCGGGGGCAGGGGCTAACGAGCAGTACTTC
CASRAGAGANEQYF
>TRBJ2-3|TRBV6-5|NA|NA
TGTGCCAGCAGTTTCCCCCCCCATACGCAGTATTTT
CASSFPPHTQYF
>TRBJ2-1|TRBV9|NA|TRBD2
TGTGCCAGCAGCGTAGCTACTAGCGGGGTTAGCTCCTACAATGAGCAGTTCTTC
CASSVATSGVSSYNEQFF
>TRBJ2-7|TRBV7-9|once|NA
TGTGCCAGCAGCTTAGGGTCCTGGGAGAAGGGGTACGAGCAGTACTTC
CASSLGSWEKGYEQYF